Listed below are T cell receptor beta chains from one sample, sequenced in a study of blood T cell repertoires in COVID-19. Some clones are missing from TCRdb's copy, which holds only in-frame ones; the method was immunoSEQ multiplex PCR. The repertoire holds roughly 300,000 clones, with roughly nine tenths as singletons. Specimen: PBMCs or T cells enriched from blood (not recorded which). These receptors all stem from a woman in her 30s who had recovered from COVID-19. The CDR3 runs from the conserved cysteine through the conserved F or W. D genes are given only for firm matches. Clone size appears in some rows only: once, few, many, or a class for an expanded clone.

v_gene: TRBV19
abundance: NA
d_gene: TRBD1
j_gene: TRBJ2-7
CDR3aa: CASSKGQASSYEQYF
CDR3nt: TGTGCCAGTAGCAAAGGACAGGCGTCTTCCTACGAGCAGTACTTC

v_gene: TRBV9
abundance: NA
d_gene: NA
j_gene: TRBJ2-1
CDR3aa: CASSTSPRTYNEQFF
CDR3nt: TGTGCCAGCAGCACCTCCCCGCGTACCTACAATGAGCAGTTCTTC

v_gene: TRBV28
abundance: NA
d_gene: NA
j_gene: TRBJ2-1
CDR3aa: CASSLSRRGIYNEQFF
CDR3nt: TGTGCCAGCAGTTTAAGTCGTAGAGGGATCTACAATGAGCAGTTCTTC

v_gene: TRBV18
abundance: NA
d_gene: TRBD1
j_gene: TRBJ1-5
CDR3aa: CASSSQGTTGNQPQHF
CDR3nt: TGTGCCAGCTCATCACAGGGGACAACAGGTAATCAGCCCCAGCATTTT

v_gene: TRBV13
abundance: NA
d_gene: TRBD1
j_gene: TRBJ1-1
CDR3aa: CASSRRQGTEAFF
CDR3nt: TGTGCCAGCAGCCGTAGACAGGGGACTGAAGCTTTCTTT

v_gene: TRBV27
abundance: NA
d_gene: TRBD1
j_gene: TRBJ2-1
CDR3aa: CASSLSGTGYNEQFF
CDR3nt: TGTGCCAGCAGTTTATCCGGGACAGGTTACAATGAGCAGTTCTTC

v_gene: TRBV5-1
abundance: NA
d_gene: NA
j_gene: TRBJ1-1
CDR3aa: CASSTEINTEAFF
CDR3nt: TGCGCCAGCAGCACCGAGATAAACACTGAAGCTTTCTTT

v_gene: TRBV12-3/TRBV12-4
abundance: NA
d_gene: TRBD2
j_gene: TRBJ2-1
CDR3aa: CASTTSGGEQFF
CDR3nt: TGTGCCAGCACCACGTCGGGGGGTGAGCAGTTCTTC

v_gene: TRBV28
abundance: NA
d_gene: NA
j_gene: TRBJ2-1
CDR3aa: CASSLIGGNEQFF
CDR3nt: TGTGCCAGCAGTTTAATAGGGGGCAATGAGCAGTTCTTC

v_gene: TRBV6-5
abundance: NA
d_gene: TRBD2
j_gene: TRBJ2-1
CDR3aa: CASTSGSVKGQFF
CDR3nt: TGTGCCAGCACTAGCGGGAGCGTGAAGGGGCAGTTCTTC

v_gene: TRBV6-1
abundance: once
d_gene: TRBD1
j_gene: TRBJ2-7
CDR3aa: CASSEGDREEQYF
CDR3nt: TGTGCCAGCAGTGAAGGGGACAGGGAAGAGCAGTACTTC

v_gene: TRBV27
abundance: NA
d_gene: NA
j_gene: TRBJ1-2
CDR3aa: CASSIGTPPNYGYTF
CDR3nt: TGTGCCAGCAGTATAGGGACACCTCCTAACTATGGCTACACCTTC

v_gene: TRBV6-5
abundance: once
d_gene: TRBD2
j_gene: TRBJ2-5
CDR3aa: CASSYSGSGGQETQYF
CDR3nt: TGTGCCAGCAGTTACTCGGGTAGCGGGGGGCAAGAGACCCAGTACTTC

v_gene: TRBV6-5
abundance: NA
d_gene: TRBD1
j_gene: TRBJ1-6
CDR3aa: CASSSGTVYNSPLHF
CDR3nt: TGTGCCAGCAGTTCCGGGACAGTCTATAATTCACCCCTCCACTTT

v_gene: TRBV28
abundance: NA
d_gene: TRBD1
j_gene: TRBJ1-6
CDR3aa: CASRGQGAFNSPLHF
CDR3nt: TGTGCCAGCAGGGGGCAGGGGGCGTTTAATTCACCCCTCCACTTT

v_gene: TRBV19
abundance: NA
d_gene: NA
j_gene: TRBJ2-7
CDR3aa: CASSIDPDRDEQYF
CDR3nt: TGTGCCAGTAGTATAGATCCTGACAGAGACGAGCAGTACTTC

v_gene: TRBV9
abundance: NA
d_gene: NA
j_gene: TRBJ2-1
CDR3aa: CASSMRNLANEQFF
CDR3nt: TGTGCCAGCAGCATGCGGAACCTAGCCAATGAGCAGTTCTTC

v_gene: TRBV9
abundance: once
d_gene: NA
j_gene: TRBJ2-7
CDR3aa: CASSPQGGGYEQYF
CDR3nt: TGTGCCAGCAGTCCACAGGGGGGGGGCTACGAGCAGTACTTC

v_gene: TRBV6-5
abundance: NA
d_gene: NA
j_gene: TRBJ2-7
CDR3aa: CASSNRVGEQYF
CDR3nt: TGTGCCAGCAGCAACAGGGTCGGAGAGCAGTACTTC

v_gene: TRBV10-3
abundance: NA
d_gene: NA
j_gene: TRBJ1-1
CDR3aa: CAIRTEMNTEAFF
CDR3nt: TGTGCCATCAGGACAGAAATGAACACTGAAGCTTTCTTT

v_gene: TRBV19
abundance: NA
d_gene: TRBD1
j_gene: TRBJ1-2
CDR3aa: CASSPTQGAYGGYTF
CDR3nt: TGTGCCAGTAGTCCCACCCAGGGGGCGTATGGTGGCTACACCTTC

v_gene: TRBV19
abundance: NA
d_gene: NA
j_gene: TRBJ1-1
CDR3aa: CASSSTWRVTTEAFF
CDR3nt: TGTGCCAGTAGTAGTACTTGGCGGGTAACCACTGAAGCTTTCTTT

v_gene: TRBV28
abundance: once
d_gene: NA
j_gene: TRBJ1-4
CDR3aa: CASSLLAGDEKLFF
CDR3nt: TGTGCCAGCAGTTTGCTGGCAGGGGACGAAAAACTGTTTTTT

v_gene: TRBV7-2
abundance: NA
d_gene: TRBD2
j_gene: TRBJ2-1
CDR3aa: CASSPEPGLASYEQFF
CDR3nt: TGTGCCAGCAGCCCCGAACCGGGACTAGCGAGTTATGAGCAGTTCTTC

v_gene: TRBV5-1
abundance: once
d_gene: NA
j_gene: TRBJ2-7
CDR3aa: CASSLEARALEQYF
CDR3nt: TGCGCCAGCAGCTTGGAGGCCAGGGCCCTCGAGCAGTACTTC

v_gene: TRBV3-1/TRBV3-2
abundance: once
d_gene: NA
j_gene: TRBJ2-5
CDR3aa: CASSQDASRSPETQYF
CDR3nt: TGTGCCAGCAGCCAAGATGCTAGCCGTTCCCCAGAGACCCAGTACTTC

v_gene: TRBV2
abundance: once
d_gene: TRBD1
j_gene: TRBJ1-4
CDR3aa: CASSAGQGYEKLFF
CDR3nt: TGTGCCAGCAGTGCGGGACAGGGATATGAAAAACTGTTTTTT

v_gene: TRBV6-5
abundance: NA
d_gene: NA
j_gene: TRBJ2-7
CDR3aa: CASSFGRRAYEQYF
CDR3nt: TGTGCCAGCTCCTTTGGGCGCCGCGCCTACGAGCAGTACTTC

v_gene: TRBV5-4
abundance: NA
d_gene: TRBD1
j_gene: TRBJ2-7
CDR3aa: CASSQSPGQGGSYEQYF
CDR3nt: TGTGCCAGCAGCCAAAGTCCGGGACAGGGTGGATCCTACGAGCAGTACTTC

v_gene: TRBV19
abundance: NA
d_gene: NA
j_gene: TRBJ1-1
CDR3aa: CASSPKMNTEAFF
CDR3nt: TGTGCCAGTAGTCCCAAAATGAACACTGAAGCTTTCTTT

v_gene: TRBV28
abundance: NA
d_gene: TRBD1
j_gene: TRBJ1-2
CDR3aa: CASSLYPGTGGSGYTF
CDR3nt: TGTGCCAGCAGTTTATACCCGGGGACAGGGGGCTCTGGCTACACCTTC

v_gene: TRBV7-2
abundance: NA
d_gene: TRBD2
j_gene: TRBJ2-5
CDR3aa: CASSLFTPTSGRTQYF
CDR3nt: TGTGCCAGCAGCTTATTTACCCCGACTAGCGGGCGGACCCAGTACTTC

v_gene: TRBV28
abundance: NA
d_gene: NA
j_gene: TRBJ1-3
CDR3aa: CASRWGGNTIYF
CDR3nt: TGTGCCAGCAGATGGGGCGGAAACACCATATATTTT

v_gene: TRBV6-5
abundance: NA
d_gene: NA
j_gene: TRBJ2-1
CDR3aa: CASYGAQLGEQFF
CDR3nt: TGTGCCAGCTATGGGGCCCAACTTGGAGAGCAGTTCTTC

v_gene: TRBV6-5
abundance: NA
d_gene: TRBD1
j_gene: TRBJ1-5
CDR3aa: CASRSYRGANQPQHF
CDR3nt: TGTGCCAGCAGGTCCTACAGGGGTGCCAATCAGCCCCAGCATTTT

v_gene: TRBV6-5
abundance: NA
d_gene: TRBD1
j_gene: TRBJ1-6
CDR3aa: CASSYRGLNSPLHF
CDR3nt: TGTGCCAGCAGTTACAGGGGGCTCAATTCACCCCTCCACTTT